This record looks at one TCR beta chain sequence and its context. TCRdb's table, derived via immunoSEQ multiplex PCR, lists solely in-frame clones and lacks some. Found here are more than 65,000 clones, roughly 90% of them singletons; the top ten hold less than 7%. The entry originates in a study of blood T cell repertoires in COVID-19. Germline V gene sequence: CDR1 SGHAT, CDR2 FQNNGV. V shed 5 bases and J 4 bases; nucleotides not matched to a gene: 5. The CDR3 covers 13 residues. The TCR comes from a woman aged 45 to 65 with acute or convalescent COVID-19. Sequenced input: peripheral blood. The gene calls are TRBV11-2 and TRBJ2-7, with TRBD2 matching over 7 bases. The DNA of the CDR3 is TGTGCCAGCAGCCGGGACTACCGTTACGAGCAGTACTTC. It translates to CASSRDYRYEQYF. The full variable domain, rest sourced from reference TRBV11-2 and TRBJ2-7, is EAGVAQSPRYKIIEKRQSVAFWCNPISGHATLYWYQQILGQGPKLLIQFQNNGVVDDSQLPKDRFSAERLKGVDSTLKIQPAKLEDSAVYLCASSRDYRYEQYFGPGTRLTVT.